This T cell receptor (beta chain) derives from a study of graft-versus-host responses after intestinal transplantation. For the study at large: Anti-thymocyte globulin induction preceded around 3 years of tacrolimus and steroid maintenance in all recipients.

Method: immunoSEQ multiplex PCR; TCRdb's copy keeps in-frame clones and lacks some. This sample has 43,000 or so clones, with approximately 94% found just once. In regard to this clone: Its specificity is not known.

V lost 4 bases, J lost 1 base, and 14 bases lay in between. This CDR3 is built from 16 residues. Germline loops: CDR1 MGHRA, CDR2 YSYEKL. Study findings and constraints: Individuals who had graft-donor T cell macrochimerism had allografts that showed high graft-versus-host to host-versus-graft clonal ratios. Researchers found GvH clones in recipient marrow, and some showed up first in ileum or blood.

The source is a human patient who received an intestinal transplant, so some T cells may come from the graft donor. The sequences come from PBMCs, collected 335 days after intestinal transplant. The J gene is TRBJ1-5, the V gene TRBV4-1; no clear D. The CDR3 loop is CASSPRVRSSNQPQHF. The CDR3 DNA is TGCGCCAGCAGCCCACGAGTGAGGTCGAGCAATCAGCCCCAGCATTTT.